These 3 T cell receptor beta chains originate from one sample sequenced in a study of T cells in Graves' hyperthyroidism and ophthalmopathy. RNA transcripts served as the template for amplifying TCR beta CDR3 regions. The TCR CDR3 first-round RT-PCR relied on the HTBI primer set. TCRdb independently ran MiXCR on the multiplex PCR reads; one entry per CDR3 protein. This sample has roughly 700,000 distinct CDR3 sequences, with approximately 40% found just once. The sequenced sample was blood. These receptors all come from a woman aged 40 to 50 with Graves' hyperthyroidism.

V is TRBV19 and J is TRBJ1-1; tentatively, D is TRBD1 (5 bases). From germline, CDR1 is LNHDA and CDR2 SQIVND (reference sequence). V lost 1 base, J lost 5 bases, and 20 bases lay in between. The length of the CDR3 is 17 residues. The CDR3 nucleotides are TGTGCCAGTAGTATAGCGGTAGGAGTGGGGGAGAGGACTGAAGCTTTCTTT. This gives the protein CASSIAVGVGERTEAFF.

This clonotype has just a few counts. The chain uses TRBV7-2 and TRBJ1-1; TRBD1 is a possible D gene (5 bases). From germline, CDR1 is SGHTA and CDR2 FQGNSA. The CDR3 length is 12 residues. Trimming pared 5 bases from V and 8 bases from J, leaving 12 bases between. The CDR3 region has the DNA TGTGCCAGCAGCAAACAGGCTATCGAAGCTTTCTTT. Protein sequence: CASSKQAIEAFF.

The chain couples TRBV20-1 to TRBJ1-5; unclear D gene. V was clipped by 0 bases and J by 5 bases, with 17 bases between them. The CDR3 is made up of 16 amino acids. Germline V gene sequence: CDR1 DFQATT, CDR2 SNEGSKA (reference sequence). CDR3 sequence reads: CSARDTARAPYQPQHF. CDR3 sequence (DNA): TGCAGTGCTAGAGATACCGCCCGGGCCCCTTATCAGCCCCAGCATTTT.